The clone carrying this TCR beta chain was counted a few times. The target antigen is unknown. In the library, individual cDNA molecules carried attached unique molecular identifiers. TCRdb redid the calling of the 5' RACE reads with MiXCR, one entry per CDR3 protein. Of about 48,000 distinct CDR3 sequences detected, approximately 6% appear once; the ten largest clones hold 5.5% to 8%. Trimming cost V 5 bases and J 0 bases, with 11 bases left between them. The CDR3 is 15 amino acids. Looked up from germline, CDR1 is SNHLY and CDR2 is FYNNEI. This record comes from a study of early T cells in non-severe SARS-CoV-2 infection. Study at large: Bulk RNA taken from unsorted whole blood was sequenced, leaving chains unpaired. Findings and limits, study-wide: The study's VDJdb matching favored anti-spike CD8 responses and missed private and CD4 specificities.

The chain couples TRBV2 to TRBJ2-1; no firm D call. Specimen: whole blood, collected at baseline. This TCR was recovered from an adult who was a healthcare worker with PCR-confirmed SARS-CoV-2 infection or an uninfected control (not recorded which). In DNA form, the CDR3 reads TGTGCCAGCAGTCTGCGGCAGAGCTCCTACAATGAGCAGTTCTTC. This translates into CASSLRQSSYNEQFF.